The clone carrying this T cell receptor beta chain was detected only a few times. The antigen is undetermined. This entry is derived from a study of spatial heterogeneity in lung cancer. Study at large: The donors, 72 patients with untreated early-stage non-small cell lung cancer, provided the samples. Sequencing of follow-up PBMC samples took place when they were available, at a median of approximately 2 years after resection. The mean occurrence of each unique TCR and UMI combination in raw reads exceeded 9.5. Study-wide points: More often at tumor resection than at routine follow-up, ubiquitous expanded tumor TCRs were detected in the blood.

TCRdb passed the 5' RACE reads through MiXCR, listing each CDR3 protein once. The profile shows 95,000 to 130,000 distinct CDR3 sequences, 10% to 15% of them singletons. Time point reported: blood at routine non-recurrence follow-up after resection. Sequencing of whole RNA from tumor, nontumor lung or frozen PBMC involved no sorting. Per germline, CDR1 MNHEY and CDR2 SVGEGT. CDR3 length: 16 residues. J was trimmed by 4 bases and V by 6 bases; bases with no gene match: 9. The chain combines TRBV6-2 or TRBV6-3 with TRBJ2-1, with 10 bases aligning to TRBD2. The specimen comprised PBMCs, sampled at follow-up. The sequence was collected from a male donor with early-stage non-small cell lung cancer. The CDR3 nucleotides read TGTGCCAGCAGACCGTCCGGGACTAGCGCTTACAATGAGCAGTTCTTC. This sequence encodes CASRPSGTSAYNEQFF.